This TCR beta chain was recovered during a study of T cell responses to AZD1222 COVID-19 vaccine. Losses at the gene ends were 3 bases for V and 4 bases for J; bases not matched to a gene: 7. CDR1 is SGHTS and CDR2 is YDEGEE in the germline V gene. The CDR3 covers 15 residues. Overall study findings and caveats: Spike regions recognized by vaccine-associated CD4 TCRs spanned the protein, led by 160-218 and 743-854. Clonal diversity was possibly underestimated; the donors were predominantly white British and more often female.

Produced via immunoSEQ multiplex PCR; TCRdb's table is partial and in-frame only. The sample holds roughly 90,000 clones; around 91% are singletons and the top ten take under 3%. On this clone itself: Its target is not known.

The receptor was isolated from an adult who received the AZD1222 COVID-19 vaccine. This chain connects TRBV5-8 to TRBJ2-1; 7 bases are shared with TRBD1. Here the sequenced sample was peripheral blood, taken 28 days after the second AZD1222 dose. CDR3 DNA: TGTGCCAGCAGCTATCTTGGGACAGAATACAATGAGCAGTTCTTC. It codes for CASSYLGTEYNEQFF.